The 25 T cell receptor beta chains in this list originate from one sample, sequenced in a study of CD8 T cells in Susac syndrome. RNA in amounts of roughly 0.45 to 1 ug was reverse transcribed with random hexamers. TCRdb re-called the immunoSEQ multiplex PCR reads through MiXCR, storing one row per CDR3 protein. The sample contains about 140,000 distinct CDR3 sequences, just under 95% of which appear only once. Sequencing input: CD4+ T cells from PBMCs. The source is a human donor with Susac syndrome.

V usage is TRBV11-2 and J usage is TRBJ2-1, with D unclear. V lost 4 bases to trimming and J lost 1 base, with 20 bases between them. Germline V gene lookup returns CDR1 SGHAT and CDR2 FQNNGV. The CDR3 consists of 18 residues. CDR3 nucleotides: TGTGCCAGCAGCTATATTGTGGGCACTGACTGGTCCTACAATGAGCAGTTCTTC. It yields the protein CASSYIVGTDWSYNEQFF.

Only a few counts were recorded for this clonotype. The rearrangement uses TRBV5-1 and TRBJ2-2; weak D call: TRBD1 (6 bases). With 4 bases removed from V and 7 bases from J, the gap between germline ends came to 20 bases. The CDR3 length is 16 residues. Per the germline V gene, CDR1 is SGHRS and CDR2 is YFSETQ. CDR3 bases: TGCGCCAGCAGCCTGCGACGGACAGAAGATATCGGGGAGCTGTTTTTT. It specifies CASSLRRTEDIGELFF.

This chain joins TRBV5-1 and TRBJ2-1; 13 positions match TRBD2. The CDR3 has 15 amino acids. V gave up 0 bases and J gave up 12 bases; unmatched junction bases: 6. CDR1 and CDR2 (germline): SGHRS, YFSETQ. CDR3 sequence reads: CASSLELAGGPGQFF. CDR3 sequence (DNA): TGCGCCAGCAGCTTGGAACTAGCGGGGGGGCCAGGGCAGTTCTTC.

This rearrangement joins TRBV4-2 to TRBJ2-7; TRBD2 matches at 12 bases. V lost 3 bases and J lost 0; bases outside the gene matches: 3. Germline CDR1 is LGHNA and CDR2 is YNFKEQ. The CDR3 runs to 16 residues. CDR3 in amino acids: CASSHSTSGSSYEQYF. The CDR3 nucleotides read TGTGCCAGCAGCCACTCGACTAGCGGGAGCTCCTACGAGCAGTACTTC.

This chain joins TRBV6-2 or TRBV6-3 and TRBJ2-2; D is possibly TRBD1 (5 bases). In germline, CDR1 is MNHEY, CDR2 SVGEGT. This CDR3 spans 13 amino acids. The V and J ends lost 6 bases and 1 base respectively, with 6 bases between them. CDR3 amino acids: CASRDRNTGELFF. The CDR3 nucleotides are TGTGCCAGCAGAGACAGGAACACCGGGGAGCTGTTTTTT.

J is TRBJ2-7 and V is TRBV20-1; 7 bases are shared with TRBD2. J gave up 4 bases and V 5 bases, and 8 bases lay outside the gene matches. Germline V gene lookup returns CDR1 DFQATT and CDR2 SNEGSKA (reference sequence). CDR3 length: 13 residues. The CDR3 reads CSAGGGSGYEQYF. The CDR3 nucleotides read TGCAGTGCTGGAGGCGGGAGTGGATACGAGCAGTACTTC.

The rearrangement joins TRBV28 to TRBJ2-5; possibly TRBD1 for D (5 bases). Trimming shortened V by 3 bases and J by 1 base, and 9 bases separated the two germline ends. The CDR3 sequence is 14 residues long. The V gene's germline CDR1 is MDHEN and CDR2 SYDVKM. This CDR3 is CASSLWGPQETQYF. DNA for the CDR3: TGTGCCAGCAGTTTGTGGGGCCCCCAAGAGACCCAGTACTTC.

The V call is TRBV5-6, the J call TRBJ1-6, with D uncertain. Germline V gene lookup returns CDR1 SGHDT and CDR2 YYEEEE. The CDR3 totals 14 residues. Trimming removed 3 bases at V and 7 bases at J, with 11 bases between. The CDR3 loop is CASSWYERNSPLHF. CDR3 DNA sequence: TGTGCCAGCAGCTGGTACGAACGGAATTCACCCCTCCACTTT.

The chain combines TRBV5-1 with TRBJ1-2; no clear D gene. This CDR3 is built from 11 residues. V was shortened by 4 bases and J by 8 bases, with 9 bases between the two germline ends. Germline CDR1 and CDR2: SGHRS and YFSETQ. The CDR3 sequence: CASSRDKGYTF. The CDR3 DNA reads as TGCGCCAGCAGCCGGGATAAAGGCTACACCTTC.

V and J are TRBV3-1 and TRBJ2-7, with TRBD2 matching over 7 bases. This CDR3 has 13 residues. CDR1 is LGHDT, CDR2 YNNKEL, per germline (reference sequence). Trimming at V came to 5 bases and at J to 2 bases, leaving 3 bases not matched to a gene. The CDR3 protein is CASSFREAYEQYF. DNA of the CDR3: TGTGCCAGCAGCTTCCGGGAGGCCTACGAGCAGTACTTC.

This clonotype is a singleton in its sample. The rearrangement links TRBV3-1 to TRBJ1-2; a possible D gene is TRBD1 (6 bases). Germline CDR1 and CDR2: LGHDT and YNNKEL (reference sequence). This CDR3 region has 17 residues. V shed 0 bases and J shed 4 bases, with 18 bases lying between them. The CDR3 loop reads CASSQDPPGDRGYGYTF. CDR3 DNA sequence: TGTGCCAGCAGCCAAGATCCCCCAGGGGATAGGGGCTATGGCTACACCTTC.

The chain joins TRBV5-1 to TRBJ1-1; D ambiguous. From germline, CDR1 is SGHRS and CDR2 YFSETQ. V shed 5 bases and J shed 0 bases, with 8 bases lying between them. The CDR3 loop spans 13 amino acids. DNA of the CDR3: TGCGCCAGCAGAGATTTCATGAACACTGAAGCTTTCTTT. This gives the protein CASRDFMNTEAFF. The entire variable domain, with the rest obtained from reference TRBV5-1 and TRBJ1-1, is as follows: KAGVTQTPRYLIKTRGQQVTLSCSPISGHRSVSWYQQTPGQGLQFLFEYFSETQRNKGNFPGRFSGRQFSNSRSEMNVSTLELGDSALYLCASRDFMNTEAFFGQGTRLTVV.

CDR3 DNA: TGTGCCAGCAGTGTAACGAATAACTATGGCTACACCTTC. Amino acid sequence: CASSVTNNYGYTF. The V and J genes are TRBV12-3 or TRBV12-4 and TRBJ1-2; D is undetermined. V was clipped by 5 bases and J by 1 base, with 8 bases between them. This CDR3 has 13 amino acids.

Here the CDR3 DNA reads TGTGCCAGTAGTCCCAGGACTGTCCGTAAGACCCAGTACTTC. Translated, it gives CASSPRTVRKTQYF. The rearrangement joins TRBV19 to TRBJ2-5, with D possibly TRBD2 on 5 matching bases. CDR3 length: 14 residues. Germline V gene sequence: CDR1 LNHDA, CDR2 SQIVND (reference sequence). Between the trimmed V and J ends, which lost 5 bases and 6 bases, there was a span of 16 bases.

The chain employs TRBV9 and TRBJ2-1; D tentatively fits TRBD1 or TRBD2 (6 bases each). V dropped 4 bases and J dropped 8 bases, with 16 bases sitting between them. This CDR3 spans 14 amino acids. Germline V gene sequence: CDR1 SGDLS, CDR2 YYNGEE. Here the CDR3 DNA reads TGTGCCAGCAGCCCATTAGGGGGGAAGGATGAGCAGTTCTTC. It translates to CASSPLGGKDEQFF. Looking up the rest from reference TRBV9 and TRBJ2-1 gives the full variable domain: DSGVTQTPKHLITATGQRVTLRCSPRSGDLSVYWYQQSLDQGLQFLIQYYNGEERAKGNILERFSAQQFPDLHSELNLSSLELGDSALYFCASSPLGGKDEQFFGPGTRLTVL.

V is TRBV30 and J is TRBJ2-3; D remains unclear. V lost 7 bases and J lost 4, with 18 bases in between. Germline lookup yields CDR1 GTSNPN and CDR2 SVGIG (reference sequence). CDR3 length: 14 amino acids. The CDR3 protein is CAYRGDHTPDTQYF. The CDR3 DNA reads TGTGCCTACCGTGGTGATCACACGCCAGATACGCAGTATTTT. The variable domain in full, completed from reference TRBV30 and TRBJ2-3, reads SQTIHQWPATLVQPVGSPLSLECTVEGTSNPNLYWYRQAAGRGLQLLFYSVGIGQISSEVPQNLSASRPQDRQFILSSKKLLLSDSGFYLCAYRGDHTPDTQYFGPGTRLTVL.

The rearrangement links TRBV20-1 to TRBJ2-1; perhaps TRBD2 as D (5 bases). The CDR3 length is 13 residues. Per the germline V gene, CDR1 is DFQATT and CDR2 is SNEGSKA (reference sequence). V was shortened by 3 bases and J by 5 bases, with 11 bases between the two germline ends. CDR3 loop: CSASSLADNEQFF. The DNA for the CDR3 is TGCAGTGCTAGTTCGCTAGCTGACAATGAGCAGTTCTTC.

This clonotype appeared a single time. The chain joins TRBV28 to TRBJ2-6; perhaps D is TRBD1 or TRBD2 (6 bases each). V lost 7 bases, J lost 2 bases, and 15 bases lay in between. Germline CDR1 is MDHEN and CDR2 is SYDVKM. The length of the CDR3 is 16 residues. The CDR3 coding sequence is TGTGCCAGCACCCTGGGGGGCAGGACTGGGGCCAACGTCCTGACTTTC. This translates into CASTLGGRTGANVLTF.

J is TRBJ1-2 and V is TRBV27; maybe TRBD1 (5 bases). Germline CDR1 MNHEY, CDR2 SMNVEV (reference sequence). The V end was cut by 9 bases, the J end by 4 bases, with 21 bases between. CDR3 length equals 15 residues. Here the CDR3 reads CASQPPRAGVYGYTF. For the CDR3, the DNA is TGTGCCAGTCAACCCCCCAGGGCGGGGGTCTATGGCTACACCTTC.

The chain uses TRBV10-3 and TRBJ1-2, with D hard to call. V lost 0 bases to trimming and J lost 7 bases, with 12 bases between them. This CDR3 comprises 14 residues. Germline values: CDR1 ENHRY, CDR2 SYGVKD. In DNA form, the CDR3 reads TGTGCCATCAGTGAGTCTACCACCGGTATTGGCTACACCTTC. It codes for CAISESTTGIGYTF.

The genes are TRBV18 and TRBJ2-5; the D is unclear. There are 13 residues in the CDR3. Germline V gives CDR1 KGHSH, CDR2 LQKENI. V lost 3 bases and J lost 4, with 9 bases in between. The CDR3 is CASSPKATETQYF. The CDR3 DNA sequence: TGTGCCAGCTCACCGAAGGCTACAGAGACCCAGTACTTC.

The rearrangement links TRBV30 to TRBJ1-5; D is possibly TRBD1 (6 bases). Per germline, CDR1 GTSNPN and CDR2 SVGIG (reference sequence). V was trimmed by 4 bases and J by 7 bases, leaving 20 bases between them. The CDR3 runs to 15 residues. The CDR3 protein is CAWTPIGGAGQPQHF. The CDR3 region has the DNA TGTGCCTGGACCCCGATCGGGGGGGCAGGGCAGCCCCAGCATTTT.

This sequence joins TRBV5-1 and TRBJ1-2, with 7 nucleotides matching TRBD1. CDR3 size: 13 residues. Trimming at V came to 1 base and at J to 6 bases, leaving 3 bases not matched to a gene. CDR1 and CDR2 from the germline V gene are SGHRS and YFSETQ. CDR3 sequence: CASSLQGDHGYTF. In DNA form, the CDR3 reads TGCGCCAGCAGCTTGCAGGGGGACCATGGCTACACCTTC.

The V call is TRBV2, the J call TRBJ1-5, with 7 bases fitting TRBD1. The CDR3 length is 13 residues. The J segment lost 4 bases and the V segment lost 4 bases, leaving 1 base of the junction unmatched. Germline V gives CDR1 SNHLY, CDR2 FYNNEI. This chain's CDR3 is CASSGQGNQPQHF. The CDR3 DNA reads as TGTGCCAGCAGTGGACAGGGAAATCAGCCCCAGCATTTT.

In its sample, this clonotype was seen once. Here the CDR3 reads CAWSGGREGNTEAFF. CDR3 coding DNA: TGTGCCTGGAGTGGGGGCAGGGAAGGGAACACTGAAGCTTTCTTT. The rearrangement links TRBV30 to TRBJ1-1, with D possibly matching TRBD1 (5 bases). With 1 base removed from V and 1 base from J, the gap between germline ends came to 13 bases. Per germline, CDR1 GTSNPN and CDR2 SVGIG (reference sequence). CDR3 size: 15 residues. The variable domain in full, completed from reference TRBV30 and TRBJ1-1, reads SQTIHQWPATLVQPVGSPLSLECTVEGTSNPNLYWYRQAAGRGLQLLFYSVGIGQISSEVPQNLSASRPQDRQFILSSKKLLLSDSGFYLCAWSGGREGNTEAFFGQGTRLTVV.